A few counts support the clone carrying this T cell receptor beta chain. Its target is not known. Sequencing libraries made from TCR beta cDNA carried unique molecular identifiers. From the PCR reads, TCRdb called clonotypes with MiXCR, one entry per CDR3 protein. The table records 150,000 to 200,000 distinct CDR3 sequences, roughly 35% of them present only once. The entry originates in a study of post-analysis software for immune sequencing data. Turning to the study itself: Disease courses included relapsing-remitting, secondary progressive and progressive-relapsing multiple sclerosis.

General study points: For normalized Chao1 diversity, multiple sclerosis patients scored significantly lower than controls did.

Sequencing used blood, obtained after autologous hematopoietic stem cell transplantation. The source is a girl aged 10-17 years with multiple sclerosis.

In DNA form, the CDR3 reads TGTGCCAGCAGCCAAGAGGGGCATTCACCCCTCCACTTT. Its protein is CASSQEGHSPLHF. The chain couples TRBV3-1 to TRBJ1-6; a possible D gene is TRBD1 (5 bases). Germline loops: CDR1 LGHDT, CDR2 YNNKEL (reference sequence). This CDR3 has 13 amino acids. V lost 0 bases and J lost 8, with 5 bases in between.